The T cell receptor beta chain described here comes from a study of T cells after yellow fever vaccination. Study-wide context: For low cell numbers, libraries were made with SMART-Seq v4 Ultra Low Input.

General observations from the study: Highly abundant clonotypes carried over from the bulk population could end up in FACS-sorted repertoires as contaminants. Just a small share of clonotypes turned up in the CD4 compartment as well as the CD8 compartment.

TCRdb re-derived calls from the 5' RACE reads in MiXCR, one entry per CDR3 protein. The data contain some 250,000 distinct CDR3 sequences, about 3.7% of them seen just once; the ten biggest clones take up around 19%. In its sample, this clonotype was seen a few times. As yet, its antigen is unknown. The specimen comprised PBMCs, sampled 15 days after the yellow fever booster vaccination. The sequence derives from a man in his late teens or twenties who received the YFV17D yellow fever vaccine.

The CDR3 spells CASSRGTGGYYSNQPQHF. The CDR3 DNA reads TGTGCCAGCAGCCGGGGGACAGGGGGTTATTATAGCAATCAGCCCCAGCATTTT. The chain carries TRBV4-2 and TRBJ1-5, with 11 bases fitting TRBD1. Germline CDR1 and CDR2: LGHNA and YNFKEQ. The J segment lost 0 bases and the V segment lost 4 bases, leaving 8 bases of the junction unmatched. The CDR3 is 18 amino acids.